These 23 T cell receptor beta chains originate from one sample sequenced in a study of blood T cell repertoires in COVID-19. Produced via immunoSEQ multiplex PCR; TCRdb's table is partial and in-frame only. The profile shows around 230,000 clones, 80% to 90% of them singletons. Sequenced: peripheral blood. These receptors were taken from a young man who had recovered from COVID-19.

The chain uses TRBV28 and TRBJ1-2; TRBD1 matches 8 bases. Losses at the gene ends were 6 bases for V and 4 bases for J; bases not matched to a gene: 10. The germline V gene encodes CDR1 MDHEN and CDR2 SYDVKM. CDR3 size: 15 residues. The CDR3 loop reads CASSPGGVRSYGYTF. DNA of the CDR3: TGTGCCAGCAGCCCAGGGGGCGTTCGTAGCTATGGCTACACCTTC.

The chain joins TRBV6-5 to TRBJ2-2; 7 nucleotides line up with TRBD1. Trimming took 2 bases from V and 7 from J; bases not matched to a gene: 10. In germline, CDR1 is MNHEY, CDR2 SVGAGI. The CDR3 has 16 amino acids. CDR3 nucleotides: TGTGCCAGCAGTTACGAGGGGGCCAAGTTTGTCGGGGAGCTGTTTTTT. Amino acids: CASSYEGAKFVGELFF.

This chain links TRBV28 with TRBJ2-7, with 10 bases lining up with TRBD2. J was trimmed by 3 bases and V by 5 bases; bases with no gene match: 7. Germline assignment: CDR1 MDHEN and CDR2 SYDVKM. CDR3 length: 15 amino acids. In DNA, the CDR3 is TGTGCCAGCAGTGGAAATAGCGGGGGGTTCTACGAGCAGTACTTC. Translating it yields CASSGNSGGFYEQYF.

CDR3 in DNA: TGTGCCAGCAGCGTAGTCTTGGGGGCCATTGACACCGGGGAGCTGTTTTTT. It is translated as CASSVVLGAIDTGELFF. J is TRBJ2-2 and V is TRBV9, with D possibly being TRBD1 (6 bases). The germline V and J ends were trimmed by 0 bases and 3 bases, with 15 bases remaining between them. Germline CDR1 and CDR2: SGDLS and YYNGEE. There are 17 residues in the CDR3.

J is TRBJ2-1 and V is TRBV7-8; the match to TRBD2 covers 10 bases. V shed 7 bases, J shed 3 bases, and the junction held 9 bases outside the gene matches. The CDR3 consists of 16 residues. Germline CDR1 reads SGHVS; CDR2 reads FQNEAQ. In DNA form, the CDR3 reads TGTGCCAGCATCCCCCTAGCGGGGGTCATCTACAATGAGCAGTTCTTC. Translation gives CASIPLAGVIYNEQFF. The full variable domain, with the rest looked up from reference TRBV7-8 and TRBJ2-1, is GAGVSQSPRYKVAKRGQDVALRCDPISGHVSLFWYQQALGQGPEFLTYFQNEAQLDKSGLPSDRFFAERPEGSVSTLKIQRTQQEDSAVYLCASIPLAGVIYNEQFFGPGTRLTVL.

This chain joins TRBV19 and TRBJ1-2; D gene unclear. In germline, CDR1 is LNHDA, CDR2 SQIVND (reference sequence). V dropped 0 bases and J dropped 1 base, with 12 bases sitting between them. This CDR3 contains 16 residues. In DNA, the CDR3 is TGTGCCAGTAGTATAGATATGTCGGCGGTTAACTATGGCTACACCTTC. Translation gives CASSIDMSAVNYGYTF.

This sequence joins TRBV5-6 and TRBJ1-5; 12 bases align to TRBD1. Germline lookup yields CDR1 SGHDT and CDR2 YYEEEE. The CDR3 is 16 residues long. Trimming at V came to 4 bases and at J to 5 bases, leaving 7 bases not matched to a gene. CDR3 sequence (DNA): TGTGCCAGCAGCGGCCGGGACAGGGGGCGATATCAGCCCCAGCATTTT. This encodes CASSGRDRGRYQPQHF.

V gene TRBV3-1 (or the pseudogene TRBV3-2) combines with J gene TRBJ1-1; TRBD1 matches at 12 bases. With V trimmed by 4 bases and J by 4 bases, 13 bases remained unmatched. The germline V gene has CDR1 LGHDT and CDR2 YNNKEL (reference sequence). CDR3 length equals 18 residues. The CDR3 sequence: CASSPSVGTGGPGTEAFF. The CDR3 nucleotides are TGTGCCAGCAGCCCAAGTGTAGGGACAGGGGGCCCGGGCACTGAAGCTTTCTTT.

The V and J genes are TRBV6-5 and TRBJ2-7, with D possibly TRBD1 on 5 matching bases. The CDR3 is 14 residues long. Germline CDR1 is MNHEY and CDR2 is SVGAGI. V lost 4 bases to trimming and J lost 2 bases, with 12 bases between them. CDR3 coding DNA: TGTGCCAGCAGTTCCAGCTTGGGGCCCTACGAGCAGTACTTC. Translated, it gives CASSSSLGPYEQYF.

This rearrangement joins TRBV3-1 (or the pseudogene TRBV3-2) to TRBJ2-1; D uncertain. The germline V and J ends were trimmed by 0 bases and 5 bases, with 11 bases remaining between them. Germline loops: CDR1 LGHDT, CDR2 YNNKEL (reference sequence). The CDR3 is 15 amino acids. The CDR3 here is CASSQDRDTHNEQFF. CDR3 nucleotides: TGTGCCAGCAGCCAAGATCGTGACACCCACAATGAGCAGTTCTTC.

The chain has TRBV19 and TRBJ2-7, with D possibly TRBD1 on 6 matching bases. CDR1 is LNHDA, CDR2 SQIVND, per germline (reference sequence). V gave up 4 bases and J gave up 6 bases, with 10 bases separating them. CDR3 length: 12 amino acids. CDR3 protein: CASSNTGTEQYF. CDR3 nucleotides: TGTGCCAGTAGTAATACAGGGACCGAGCAGTACTTC.

This clone was seen at least ten times. The chain recombines TRBV11-2 with TRBJ2-7; 9 nucleotides match TRBD1. V gave up 4 bases and J gave up 7 bases; unmatched junction bases: 14. This CDR3 has 16 amino acids. Looked up from germline, CDR1 is SGHAT and CDR2 is FQNNGV. The CDR3 spells CASSSPLGTGSREQYF. The CDR3 nucleotides read TGTGCCAGCAGCTCCCCCCTTGGGACAGGGTCGCGGGAGCAGTACTTC.

The chain carries TRBV12-3 or TRBV12-4 and TRBJ2-7; D is perhaps TRBD1 (5 bases). CDR3 length: 12 residues. Trimming took 4 bases from V and 6 from J, leaving 10 bases between them. CDR3 nucleotides: TGTGCCAGCAGTTATGAACAGGCCGAGCAGTACTTC. Translating it yields CASSYEQAEQYF.

The J gene is TRBJ1-4, the V gene TRBV7-2; 7 bases are a match to TRBD1. With V trimmed by 6 bases and J by 8 bases, 9 bases remained unmatched. CDR3 size: 14 residues. Per the germline V gene, CDR1 is SGHTA and CDR2 is FQGNSA. In DNA, the CDR3 is TGTGCCAGCAGTCTAAACAGGGGTGGGGAAAAACTGTTTTTT. The encoded protein is CASSLNRGGEKLFF.

This rearrangement joins TRBV7-9 to TRBJ2-7; 7 nucleotides agree with TRBD1. Trimming cost V 1 base and J 3 bases; bases outside gene matches: 6. Germline assignment: CDR1 SEHNR and CDR2 FQNEAQ (reference sequence). The CDR3 extends over 15 amino acids. The CDR3 here is CASSLGGRGSYEQYF. The CDR3 bases are TGTGCCAGCAGCTTAGGCGGCAGGGGGAGCTACGAGCAGTACTTC.

In DNA, the CDR3 is TGTGCCATCAGTGAGTCCGAGGGACAGGGGAGGGACTATGGCTACACCTTC. Its protein is CAISESEGQGRDYGYTF. The V call is TRBV10-3, the J call TRBJ1-2; 10 positions agree with TRBD1. The germline V gene has CDR1 ENHRY and CDR2 SYGVKD. After removal of 0 bases from V and 3 bases from J, the junction contained 7 bases not matched to a gene. The CDR3 extends over 17 amino acids.

This clone was seen only once. V gene TRBV11-2 combines with J gene TRBJ2-1; 10 nucleotides line up with TRBD2. The CDR3 extends over 17 amino acids. CDR1 is SGHAT and CDR2 is FQNNGV in the germline V gene. J gave up 3 bases and V 5 bases, and 10 bases lay outside the gene matches. Here the CDR3 reads CASSRIYVAGGYNEQFF. CDR3 DNA sequence: TGTGCCAGCAGCCGGATCTATGTAGCGGGGGGCTACAATGAGCAGTTCTTC.

The chain is built from TRBV18 and TRBJ1-4, with 8 nucleotides matching TRBD1. Germline assignment: CDR1 KGHSH and CDR2 LQKENI. This CDR3 is built from 14 residues. The V and J ends lost 3 bases and 4 bases, in that order; junction bases with no gene match: 1. The CDR3 coding sequence is TGTGCCAGCTCACCTACAGGGGGTAATGAAAAACTGTTTTTT. Protein sequence: CASSPTGGNEKLFF.

The sample holds one count of this clone. The chain joins TRBV7-2 to TRBJ2-4; no firm D call. Germline CDR1 is SGHTA and CDR2 is FQGNSA. Trimming pared 5 bases from V and 1 base from J, leaving 9 bases between. The CDR3 has 14 amino acids. The CDR3 DNA reads TGTGCCAGCAGCCCGCCCGGGGCCAAAAACATTCAGTACTTC. This gives the protein CASSPPGAKNIQYF.

The chain combines TRBV19 with TRBJ2-3; D gene uncertain. This CDR3 is 14 amino acids long. V lost 2 bases and J lost 2, with 8 bases in between. The germline CDR1 and CDR2 sequences are LNHDA and SQIVND (reference sequence). CDR3 loop: CASSIQSNTDTQYF. In nucleotides, the CDR3 is TGTGCCAGTAGTATACAGTCGAACACAGATACGCAGTATTTT.

The gene calls are TRBV10-3 and TRBJ2-1; 10 bases map to TRBD2. CDR1 is ENHRY and CDR2 is SYGVKD in the germline V gene. The length of the CDR3 is 15 residues. The trim removed 6 bases at V and 4 bases at J, leaving 6 bases unmatched. The CDR3, as DNA: TGTGCCATCAGGGCACTAGCGGGGTCTTACAATGAGCAGTTCTTC. Translated: CAIRALAGSYNEQFF.

The genes are TRBV11-3 and TRBJ2-3, with TRBD2 as a possible D gene (6 bases). This CDR3 has 14 amino acids. Germline assignment: CDR1 SGHNT and CDR2 YENEEA. Deletions cut 2 bases from V and 2 bases from J, with 8 bases between. CDR3 in amino acids: CASSLTGDTDTQYF. The CDR3 DNA reads as TGTGCCAGCAGCTTAACGGGGGACACAGATACGCAGTATTTT.

DNA of the CDR3: TGCGCCAGCAGCTTGGGCGAGGGAGTGGGCACTGAAGCTTTCTTT. It specifies CASSLGEGVGTEAFF. The chain employs TRBV5-1 and TRBJ1-1; D unresolved. CDR1 is SGHRS and CDR2 is YFSETQ in the germline V gene. Trimming shortened V by 0 bases and J by 4 bases, and 13 bases separated the two germline ends. CDR3 length: 15 amino acids.